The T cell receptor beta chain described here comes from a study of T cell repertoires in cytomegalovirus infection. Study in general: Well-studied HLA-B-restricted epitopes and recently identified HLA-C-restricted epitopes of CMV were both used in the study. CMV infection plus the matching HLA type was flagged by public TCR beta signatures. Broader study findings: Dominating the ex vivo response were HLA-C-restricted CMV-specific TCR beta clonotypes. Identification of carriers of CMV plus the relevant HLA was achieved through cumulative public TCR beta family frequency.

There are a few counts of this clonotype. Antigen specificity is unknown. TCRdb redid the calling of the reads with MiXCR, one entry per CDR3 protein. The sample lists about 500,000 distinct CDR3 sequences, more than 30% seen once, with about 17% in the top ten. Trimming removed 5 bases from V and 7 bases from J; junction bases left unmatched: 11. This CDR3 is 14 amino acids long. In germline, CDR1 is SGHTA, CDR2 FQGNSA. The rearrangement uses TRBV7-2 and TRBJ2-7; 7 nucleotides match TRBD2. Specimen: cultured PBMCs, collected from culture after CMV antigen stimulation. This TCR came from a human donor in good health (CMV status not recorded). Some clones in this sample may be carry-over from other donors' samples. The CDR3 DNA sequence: TGTGCCAGCAGCGAACCGGGGGGTTGGGGGGAGCAGTACTTC. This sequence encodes CASSEPGGWGEQYF.